This is a list of T cell receptor beta chains from one sample in a study of blood T cell repertoires in COVID-19. Data came from immunoSEQ multiplex PCR; TCRdb stores just in-frame clones and leaves some out. This repertoire shows 50,000 to 65,000 clones, approximately 88% found once; its top ten account for 3.5% to 4.5%. Sequencing was performed on peripheral blood. All receptors come from a man aged 45 to 65 with active COVID-19. CDR3s include the opening cysteine and the closing phenylalanine or tryptophan. The order of the fields is CDR3 DNA, CDR3 protein, D gene, V gene, J gene, clone size. D genes are given only for firm matches. Size tells how often a clone was seen (once, few, many) or the class of an expanded clone, and some rows leave it out.

TGCGCCAGCAGCCAAGATTGGAGTGAGCAGTTCTTC	CASSQDWSEQFF	NA	TRBV4-3	TRBJ2-1	NA
TGTGCCAGCAGCTCCGAGCTGGGCACAGATACGCAGTATTTT	CASSSELGTDTQYF	NA	TRBV3-1/TRBV3-2	TRBJ2-3	NA
TGTGCTAGTGGTTTGGCCTTAGCGGGGGGGATCTACAATGAGCAGTTCTTC	CASGLALAGGIYNEQFF	TRBD2	TRBV12-5	TRBJ2-1	NA
TGTGCCAGCTCACCGAACCCAGGGACTGAAGCTTTCTTT	CASSPNPGTEAFF	NA	TRBV18	TRBJ1-1	NA
TGTGCCAGCAGTGAAGCGGGGACCTTCACAGATACGCAGTATTTT	CASSEAGTFTDTQYF	TRBD2	TRBV6-4	TRBJ2-3	NA
TGTGCCAGCAGCCAAAACTTAAATGAGCAGTTCTTC	CASSQNLNEQFF	NA	TRBV5-6	TRBJ2-1	NA
TGTGCCAGCAGTCGCCCTGAGGCGAGTATCTACGAGCAGTACTTC	CASSRPEASIYEQYF	NA	TRBV7-9	TRBJ2-7	NA
TGTGCCAGTAGTATACAGCAGGGTGGAGAAAAACTGTTTTTT	CASSIQQGGEKLFF	NA	TRBV19	TRBJ1-4	few
TGTGCCAGCAGCCGGTGGGGGGGCGGACAAGAGACCCAGTACTTC	CASSRWGGGQETQYF	NA	TRBV2	TRBJ2-5	few
TGTGCCAGCAGTTTCGGGACAGGGGGGCCAGGCAATCAGCCCCAGCATTTT	CASSFGTGGPGNQPQHF	TRBD1	TRBV6-2/TRBV6-3	TRBJ1-5	NA
TGTGCCACCAGTGAAGCGGGACTAGCCACGAATGAGCAGTTCTTC	CATSEAGLATNEQFF	TRBD2	TRBV24-1	TRBJ2-1	NA
TGTGCCAGCAGCTTGTCCAGCGGGGGGGCCGTCGCGCAGTATTTT	CASSLSSGGAVAQYF	TRBD2	TRBV5-4	TRBJ2-3	once
TGTGCCAGCAGCAGACTTTGGGACACTGAAGCTTTCTTT	CASSRLWDTEAFF	NA	TRBV7-3	TRBJ1-1	NA
TGTGCCACCAGCACCCAGGACAGGGACGCCTACGAGCAGTACTTC	CATSTQDRDAYEQYF	TRBD1	TRBV15	TRBJ2-7	NA
TGCACCAGCAGCCAAGATTTTCCCCAGGAGCAGTTCTTC	CTSSQDFPQEQFF	NA	TRBV1	TRBJ2-1	NA
TGTGCCAGCAGCTTCGGTCCGGGTAATCATTACGAGCAGTACTTC	CASSFGPGNHYEQYF	NA	TRBV7-2	TRBJ2-7	once
TGTGCCAGCAGTCCCAGGACAGGGGGCGCCCACGAGCAGTACTTC	CASSPRTGGAHEQYF	TRBD1	TRBV27	TRBJ2-7	NA
TGTGCCAGCAGTTACTCTCGCCGGGGTGGCAATGAGCAGTTCTTC	CASSYSRRGGNEQFF	NA	TRBV6-5	TRBJ2-1	NA
TGTGCCTGGAGTGTACGAGACAGATACTATGGCTACACCTTC	CAWSVRDRYYGYTF	NA	TRBV30	TRBJ1-2	NA
TGTGCCAGCAGCTTAATTTACCTGGCAGTACGCGAAAAACTGTTTTTT	CASSLIYLAVREKLFF	NA	TRBV5-5	TRBJ1-4	NA
TGTGCCAGCAGCCCGGGGGATGAGCAGTTCTTC	CASSPGDEQFF	NA	TRBV7-3	TRBJ2-1	NA
TGTGCCAGCAGTGACTCGGACAGGGTCAACGAGCAGTACTTC	CASSDSDRVNEQYF	TRBD1	TRBV6-6	TRBJ2-7	NA
TGTGCCAGCAGCTTTGGGACAGGGGGTCGAAGGGGGAGCACTGAAGCTTTCTTT	CASSFGTGGRRGSTEAFF	TRBD1	TRBV5-6	TRBJ1-1	NA
TGTGCCAGCAGTGAACAGGGGATCAGGACTGAAGCTTTCTTT	CASSEQGIRTEAFF	NA	TRBV2	TRBJ1-1	once
TGTGCCACCAGTGATACCAAGGGGGGGGAGACCCAGTACTTC	CATSDTKGGETQYF	NA	TRBV24-1	TRBJ2-5	NA
TGTGCCAGCAGCTCTAGGGGGGGGCAAGAGACCCAGTACTTC	CASSSRGGQETQYF	NA	TRBV3-1/TRBV3-2	TRBJ2-5	NA
TGTGCCAGCAGCCCACGGACAGGGTATAACACTGAAGCTTTCTTT	CASSPRTGYNTEAFF	TRBD1	TRBV9	TRBJ1-1	once
TGTGCCAGCAGTTCCCGACTAGCGGGGGGGCCAGGAACCGGGGAGCTGTTTTTT	CASSSRLAGGPGTGELFF	TRBD2	TRBV2	TRBJ2-2	few
TGTGCCAGCAGCATTAGCGGGCCGAACACCGGGGAGCTGTTTTTT	CASSISGPNTGELFF	TRBD2	TRBV11-2	TRBJ2-2	NA
TGTGCCAGCAGTCTCTCGGTGGAGGACCCTATAATGAACACTGAAGCTTTCTTT	CASSLSVEDPIMNTEAFF	NA	TRBV2	TRBJ1-1	NA
TGTGCCAGCAGCTCTAGGGGGGGACTAGCGGTCAATGAGCAGTTCTTC	CASSSRGGLAVNEQFF	TRBD2	TRBV11-2	TRBJ2-1	NA
TGTGCCAGCAGTTACTCGGGGGAGGGGGCCTACGAGCAGTACTTC	CASSYSGEGAYEQYF	NA	TRBV6-5	TRBJ2-7	NA
TGTGCCAGCAGCATTTTATGGAACACTAGGCGCAATCAGCCCCAGCATTTT	CASSILWNTRRNQPQHF	NA	TRBV21-1	TRBJ1-5	NA
TGTGCCAGCAGCCACAGGGCGCGGGATGGCTACACCTTC	CASSHRARDGYTF	NA	TRBV28	TRBJ1-2	NA
TGTGCCAGCAGTTTCACAGGGGGATATAATTCACCCCTCCACTTT	CASSFTGGYNSPLHF	TRBD1	TRBV27	TRBJ1-6	few
TGCAGCGCGAGACAGCTAAGGGGGAATGAGCAGTTCTTC	CSARQLRGNEQFF	NA	TRBV29-1	TRBJ2-1	once
TGCGCCAGCAGTCAATGCCAAACAAAGACTAGCGGGGACACAGATACGCAGTATTTT	CASSQCQTKTSGDTDTQYF	TRBD2	TRBV23-1	TRBJ2-3	once
TGCAGTGCTAGAGGGCCCTACGAGCAGTACTTC	CSARGPYEQYF	NA	TRBV20-1	TRBJ2-7	once
TGTGCCAGCAGCTCGGGACTAGCGGGGGCCGCCGGGGAGCTGTTTTTT	CASSSGLAGAAGELFF	TRBD2	TRBV5-4	TRBJ2-2	NA
TGCGCCAGCAGCCCGGACAGCTCCTATAATTCACCCCTCCACTTT	CASSPDSSYNSPLHF	NA	TRBV5-1	TRBJ1-6	NA
TGTGCCAGCAGGGACCGAGGACGACAGGACTTC	CASRDRGRQDF	NA	TRBV2	TRBJ2-7	few
TGTGCCAGCAGGCTCTACCAGTCGGGGACTGAAGCTTTCTTT	CASRLYQSGTEAFF	NA	TRBV6-6	TRBJ1-1	NA
TGTGCCAGTAGTATGAATGGCCGGGCTAGCGGGGGACCTTCCACAGATACGCAGTATTTT	CASSMNGRASGGPSTDTQYF	TRBD2	TRBV19	TRBJ2-3	NA
TGTGCCAGCAGCTTAGGGGCGGGGGCCTACAATGAGCAGTTCTTC	CASSLGAGAYNEQFF	TRBD2	TRBV7-2	TRBJ2-1	NA
TGTGCCAGTCGAGCCGAAAACATTCAGTACTTC	CASRAENIQYF	NA	TRBV19	TRBJ2-4	NA
TGTGCCAGCAGTCTGAGACTAGCGGGGAACTCCTACAATGAGCAGTTCTTC	CASSLRLAGNSYNEQFF	TRBD2	TRBV27	TRBJ2-1	NA
TGCGCCAGCAGCTTGGGGACTAGCGGGGGCCAAGAGACCCAGTACTTC	CASSLGTSGGQETQYF	TRBD2	TRBV5-1	TRBJ2-5	NA
TGTGCCAGCAGGAAAGGGACAGGGCAAGGCTACACCTTC	CASRKGTGQGYTF	TRBD1	TRBV6-5	TRBJ1-2	NA
TGTGCCAGCAGCCGTAACACGGGGAGCAATCAGCCCCAGCATTTT	CASSRNTGSNQPQHF	NA	TRBV14	TRBJ1-5	NA
TGTGCCAGCAGTTACTCCATGGACACTCCAGTGGGGTACTTC	CASSYSMDTPVGYF	NA	TRBV6-5	TRBJ2-7	NA
TGTGCCACCGCCGCGGGGGGTCTCTACGAGCAGTACTTC	CATAAGGLYEQYF	TRBD2	TRBV15	TRBJ2-7	NA
TGTGCCAGCAGCGGACAGGGCGGTGTGGAGACCCAGTACTTC	CASSGQGGVETQYF	TRBD1	TRBV5-6	TRBJ2-5	NA
TGTGCTAGTGGTTTGGACAGAAGTACCGGGGAGCTGTTTTTT	CASGLDRSTGELFF	NA	TRBV12-5	TRBJ2-2	once